One sample yielded the 5 T cell receptor beta chains listed below, sequenced in a study of control samples from healthy donors and cancer patients. This table comes from immunoSEQ multiplex PCR, and its TCRdb copy is limited to in-frame clones, with some not included. The sample yields 150,000 to 200,000 clones, around 87% seen once. What was sequenced was blood. The receptor set was obtained from a woman aged 50 to 60 in good health.

This clone was observed once. J is TRBJ1-6 and V is TRBV28, with D hard to call. The CDR3 spans 17 residues. Per germline, CDR1 MDHEN and CDR2 SYDVKM. Trimming took off 2 bases at V and 0 bases at J, with 11 bases between the two ends. The chain's CDR3 is CASSLRATISYNSPLHF. The CDR3, as DNA: TGTGCCAGCAGTTTACGGGCGACAATCTCCTATAATTCACCCCTCCACTTT.

The chain couples TRBV4-3 to TRBJ2-7; a possible D gene is TRBD1 (6 bases). Trimming took off 3 bases at V and 2 bases at J, with 14 bases between the two ends. The CDR3 totals 15 residues. In germline, CDR1 is LGHNA, CDR2 YSLEER. The CDR3 region has the DNA TGCGCCAGCAGCCAGGTGATACAGGGTCCCTACGAGCAGTACTTC. This encodes CASSQVIQGPYEQYF.

The V gene is TRBV7-2, the J gene TRBJ1-2, with D perhaps matching TRBD1 (5 bases). This CDR3 has 15 amino acids. Germline CDR1 is SGHTA and CDR2 is FQGNSA. V lost 5 bases, J lost 5 bases, and 18 bases lay in between. CDR3 residues: CASSPAGRGYYGYTF. The CDR3, as DNA: TGTGCCAGCAGCCCCGCTGGAAGGGGCTATTATGGCTACACCTTC. The full variable domain, with the rest looked up from reference TRBV7-2 and TRBJ1-2, is GAGVSQSPSNKVTEKGKDVELRCDPISGHTALYWYRQSLGQGLEFLIYFQGNSAPDKSGLPSDRFSAERTGGSVSTLTIQRTQQEDSAVYLCASSPAGRGYYGYTFGSGTRLTVV.

The chain recombines TRBV30 with TRBJ1-2, with D possibly matching TRBD1 (5 bases). CDR1 GTSNPN and CDR2 SVGIG come from the germline V gene (reference sequence). Trimming left V 3 bases short and J 4 bases short, with 12 bases between. CDR3 length equals 13 residues. For the CDR3, the DNA is TGTGCCTGGAGAAAAGGGGCTGGCTATGGCTACACCTTC. It specifies CAWRKGAGYGYTF.

The rearrangement uses TRBV27 and TRBJ2-7; TRBD1 matches at 9 bases. V gave up 8 bases and J gave up 4 bases; unmatched junction bases: 15. Germline V CDR1 and CDR2: MNHEY, SMNVEV (reference sequence). The CDR3 totals 16 residues. CDR3 loop: CASSLLPGQGFYEQYF. In DNA, the CDR3 is TGTGCCAGCTCCCTCCTGCCGGGACAGGGATTTTACGAGCAGTACTTC.